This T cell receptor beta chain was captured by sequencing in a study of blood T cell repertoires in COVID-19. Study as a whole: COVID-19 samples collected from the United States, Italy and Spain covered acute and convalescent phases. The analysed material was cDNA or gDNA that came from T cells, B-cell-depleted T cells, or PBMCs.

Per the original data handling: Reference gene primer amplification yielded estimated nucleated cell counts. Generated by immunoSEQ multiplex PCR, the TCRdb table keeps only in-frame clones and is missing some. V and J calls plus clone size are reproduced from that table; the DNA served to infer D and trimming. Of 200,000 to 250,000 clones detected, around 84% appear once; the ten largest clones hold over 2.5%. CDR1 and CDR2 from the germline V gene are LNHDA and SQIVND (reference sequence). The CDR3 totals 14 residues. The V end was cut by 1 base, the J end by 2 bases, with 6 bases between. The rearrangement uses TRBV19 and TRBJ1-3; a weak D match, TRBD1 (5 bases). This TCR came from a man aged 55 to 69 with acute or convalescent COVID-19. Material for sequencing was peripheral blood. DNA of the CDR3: TGTGCCAGTAGTATAGGACAGACTGGAAACACCATATATTTT. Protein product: CASSIGQTGNTIYF.